The TCR beta chain under discussion was sequenced for a study of regulatory T cells in long-lasting Graves disease. Study findings and constraints: The study found persistent patients shared more public clonotypes (fewer than 3,000) than new patients (approximately 970).

Time point in this sample: newly diagnosed GD, antithyroid drugs for less than 3 months. PBMC-derived RNA was used for the TCR library. This clonotype was detected ten times or more. Its cognate antigen is unknown. TCR beta libraries were built with iRepertoire HTBI primers and Arm-PCR of CDR3 regions. TCRdb fed the multiplex PCR reads into MiXCR, producing one record per CDR3 protein. The sample consists of 350,000 to 500,000 distinct CDR3 sequences, over 15% of them appearing once. The V gene end was trimmed by 7 bases and the J gene end by 0 bases; junction bases not matched to a gene: 15. The CDR3 is 17 residues long. The germline V gene has CDR1 SGHTA and CDR2 FQGNSA. In addition, the sample was reused for a study of T cells in Graves' hyperthyroidism and ophthalmopathy. That source notes: Researchers ran a first-round RT-PCR on the TCR CDR3 using the HTBI primer set. Peripheral blood also featured most of the thyroid clonotypes expanded above 0.001. A model built on 13 V-J features separated ophthalmopathy from stable hyperthyroidism.

This specimen was peripheral blood mononuclear cells (PBMCs), taken at new diagnosis, from a patient treated with antithyroid drugs. This chain links TRBV7-2 with TRBJ2-7; TRBD2 matches 7 bases. The clonotype was recovered from a woman aged 25 to 39 with Graves disease. CDR3 amino acids: CASTSVGGRSSSYEQYF. CDR3 in DNA: TGTGCCAGCACCTCCGTGGGGGGGAGGTCTAGCTCCTACGAGCAGTACTTC.